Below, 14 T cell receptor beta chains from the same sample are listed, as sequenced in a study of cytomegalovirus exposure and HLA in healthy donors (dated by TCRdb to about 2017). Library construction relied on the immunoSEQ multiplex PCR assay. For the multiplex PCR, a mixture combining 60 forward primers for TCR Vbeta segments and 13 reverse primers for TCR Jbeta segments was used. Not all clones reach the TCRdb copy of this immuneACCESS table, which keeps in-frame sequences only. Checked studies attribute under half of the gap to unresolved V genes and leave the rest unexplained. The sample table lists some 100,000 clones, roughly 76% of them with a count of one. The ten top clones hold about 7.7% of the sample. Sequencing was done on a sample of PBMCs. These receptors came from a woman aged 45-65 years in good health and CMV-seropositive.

CDR3 loop: CASSLGDRSQETQYF. The CDR3 DNA reads as TGTGCCAGCAGCTTAGGCGACAGGAGCCAAGAGACCCAGTACTTC. This chain links TRBV11-2 with TRBJ2-5; D may be TRBD1 (6 bases). Germline V gene data show CDR1 as SGHAT and CDR2 as FQNNGV. This CDR3 region has 15 residues. Between the trimmed V and J ends, which lost 1 base and 1 base, there was a span of 10 bases.

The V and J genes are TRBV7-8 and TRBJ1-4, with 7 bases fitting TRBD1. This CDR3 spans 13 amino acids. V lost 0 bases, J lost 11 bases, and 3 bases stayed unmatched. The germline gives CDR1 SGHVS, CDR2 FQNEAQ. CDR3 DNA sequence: TGTGCCAGCAGCTTAGCAACAGGGGCCAAACTGTTTTTT. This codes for CASSLATGAKLFF.

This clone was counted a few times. CDR3 protein: CASRSGAPPYEQYF. CDR3 in DNA: TGTGCCAGCAGATCAGGGGCTCCCCCCTACGAGCAGTACTTC. The rearrangement joins TRBV5-6 to TRBJ2-7, with D possibly TRBD1 on 6 matching bases. In germline, CDR1 is SGHDT, CDR2 YYEEEE. The CDR3 totals 14 residues. V lost 5 bases, J lost 2 bases, and 14 bases lay in between.

CDR3 amino acids: CASEGARIYEQYF. The CDR3 DNA reads TGTGCCAGCGAGGGGGCCAGGATCTACGAGCAGTACTTC. J is TRBJ2-7 and V is TRBV2; 7 positions match TRBD1. The CDR3 is made up of 13 amino acids. The germline CDR1 and CDR2 sequences are SNHLY and FYNNEI. V shed 8 bases and J 3 bases; nucleotides not matched to a gene: 7.

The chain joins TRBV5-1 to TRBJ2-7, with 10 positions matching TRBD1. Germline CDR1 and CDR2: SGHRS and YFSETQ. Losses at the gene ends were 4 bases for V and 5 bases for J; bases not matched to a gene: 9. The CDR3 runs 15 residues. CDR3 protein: CASSQGDRGVDEQYF. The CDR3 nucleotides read TGCGCCAGCAGCCAGGGGGACAGGGGAGTTGACGAGCAGTACTTC.

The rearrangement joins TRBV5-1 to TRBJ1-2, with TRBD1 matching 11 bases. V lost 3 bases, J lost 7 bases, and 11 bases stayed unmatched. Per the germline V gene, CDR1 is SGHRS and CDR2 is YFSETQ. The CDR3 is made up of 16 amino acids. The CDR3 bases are TGCGCCAGCAGCTCTCCCGCGGGACAGGGGGTTCGTGGCTACACCTTC. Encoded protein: CASSSPAGQGVRGYTF. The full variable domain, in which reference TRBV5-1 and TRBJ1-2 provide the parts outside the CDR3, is KAGVTQTPRYLIKTRGQQVTLSCSPISGHRSVSWYQQTPGQGLQFLFEYFSETQRNKGNFPGRFSGRQFSNSRSEMNVSTLELGDSALYLCASSSPAGQGVRGYTFGSGTRLTVV.

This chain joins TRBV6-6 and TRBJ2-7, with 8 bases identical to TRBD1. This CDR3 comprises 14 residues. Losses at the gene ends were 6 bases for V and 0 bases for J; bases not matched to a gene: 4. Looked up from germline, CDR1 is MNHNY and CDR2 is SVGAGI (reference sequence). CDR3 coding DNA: TGTGCCAGCAGCCCGGACAGGGCCTCCTACGAGCAGTACTTC. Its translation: CASSPDRASYEQYF.

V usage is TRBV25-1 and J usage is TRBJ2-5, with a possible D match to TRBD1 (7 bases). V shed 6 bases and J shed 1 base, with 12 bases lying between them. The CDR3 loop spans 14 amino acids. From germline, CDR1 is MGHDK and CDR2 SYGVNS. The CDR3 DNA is TGTGCCAGCAGGCCAGGGGGAGGCCAAGAGACCCAGTACTTC. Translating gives CASRPGGGQETQYF.

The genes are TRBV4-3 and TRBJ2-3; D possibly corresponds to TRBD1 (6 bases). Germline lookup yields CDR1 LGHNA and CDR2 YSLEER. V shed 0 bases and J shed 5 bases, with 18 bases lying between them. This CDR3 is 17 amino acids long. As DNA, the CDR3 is TGCGCCAGCAGCCAAGATGTTGGGGCGAGGGGGAAAGATACGCAGTATTTT. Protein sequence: CASSQDVGARGKDTQYF.

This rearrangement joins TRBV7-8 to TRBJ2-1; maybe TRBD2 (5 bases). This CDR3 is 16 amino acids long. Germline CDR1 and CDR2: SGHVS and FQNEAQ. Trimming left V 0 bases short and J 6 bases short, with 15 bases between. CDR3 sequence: CASSLAHGLKGNEQFF. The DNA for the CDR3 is TGTGCCAGCAGCTTAGCACATGGACTTAAGGGCAATGAGCAGTTCTTC.

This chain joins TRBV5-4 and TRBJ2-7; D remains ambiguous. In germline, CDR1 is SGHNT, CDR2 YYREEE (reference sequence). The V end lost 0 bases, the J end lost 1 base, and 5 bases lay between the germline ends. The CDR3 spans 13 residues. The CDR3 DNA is TGTGCCAGCAGCTTGGCCTTGTCCTACGAGCAGTACTTC. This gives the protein CASSLALSYEQYF. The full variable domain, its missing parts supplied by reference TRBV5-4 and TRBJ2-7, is ETGVTQSPTHLIKTRGQQVTLRCSSQSGHNTVSWYQQALGQGPQFIFQYYREEENGRGNFPPRFSGLQFPNYSSELNVNALELDDSALYLCASSLALSYEQYFGPGTRLTVT.

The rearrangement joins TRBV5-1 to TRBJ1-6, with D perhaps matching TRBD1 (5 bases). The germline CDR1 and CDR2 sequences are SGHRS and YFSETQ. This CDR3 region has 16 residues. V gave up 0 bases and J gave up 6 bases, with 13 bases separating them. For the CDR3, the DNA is TGCGCCAGCAGCTTGGATGGGGCCCGTCTTAATTCACCCCTCCACTTT. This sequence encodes CASSLDGARLNSPLHF.

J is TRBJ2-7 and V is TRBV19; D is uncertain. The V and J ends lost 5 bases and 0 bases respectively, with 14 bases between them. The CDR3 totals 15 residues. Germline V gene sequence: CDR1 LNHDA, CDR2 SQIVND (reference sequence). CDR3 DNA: TGTGCCAGTAGTCCGGAGAGCCTTTTCTCCTACGAGCAGTACTTC. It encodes CASSPESLFSYEQYF.

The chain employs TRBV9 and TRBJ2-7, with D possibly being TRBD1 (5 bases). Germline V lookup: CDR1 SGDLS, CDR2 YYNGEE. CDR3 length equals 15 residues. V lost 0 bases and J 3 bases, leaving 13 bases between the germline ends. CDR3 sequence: CASSVGIDSLYEQYF. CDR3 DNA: TGTGCCAGCAGCGTAGGGATTGACAGTCTCTACGAGCAGTACTTC. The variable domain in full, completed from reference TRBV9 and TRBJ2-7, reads DSGVTQTPKHLITATGQRVTLRCSPRSGDLSVYWYQQSLDQGLQFLIQYYNGEERAKGNILERFSAQQFPDLHSELNLSSLELGDSALYFCASSVGIDSLYEQYFGPGTRLTVT.